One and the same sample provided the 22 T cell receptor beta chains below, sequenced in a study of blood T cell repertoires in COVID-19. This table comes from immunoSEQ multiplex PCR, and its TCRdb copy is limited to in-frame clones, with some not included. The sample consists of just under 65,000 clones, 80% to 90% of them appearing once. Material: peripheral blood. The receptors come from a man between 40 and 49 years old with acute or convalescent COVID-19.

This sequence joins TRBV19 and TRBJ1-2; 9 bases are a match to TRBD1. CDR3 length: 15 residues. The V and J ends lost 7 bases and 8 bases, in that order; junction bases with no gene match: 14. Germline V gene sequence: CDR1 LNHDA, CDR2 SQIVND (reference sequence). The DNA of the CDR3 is TGTGCCAGTACCACAAAGGGGGACAGGGTGGGAGGCTACACCTTC. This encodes CASTTKGDRVGGYTF.

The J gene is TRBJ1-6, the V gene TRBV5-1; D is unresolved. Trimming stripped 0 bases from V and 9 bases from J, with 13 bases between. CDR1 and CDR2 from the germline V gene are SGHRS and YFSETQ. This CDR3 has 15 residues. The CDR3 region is CASSLGGRDPSPLHF. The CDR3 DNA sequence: TGCGCCAGCAGCTTGGGCGGGAGAGACCCTTCACCCCTCCACTTT.

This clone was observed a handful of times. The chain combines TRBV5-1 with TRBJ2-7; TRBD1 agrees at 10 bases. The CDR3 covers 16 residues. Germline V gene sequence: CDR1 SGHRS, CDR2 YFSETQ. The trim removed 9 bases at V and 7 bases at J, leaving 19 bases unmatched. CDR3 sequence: CATSRSGTGEGSEQYF. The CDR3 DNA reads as TGCGCCACCTCGAGGTCGGGGACAGGGGAAGGTAGTGAGCAGTACTTC.

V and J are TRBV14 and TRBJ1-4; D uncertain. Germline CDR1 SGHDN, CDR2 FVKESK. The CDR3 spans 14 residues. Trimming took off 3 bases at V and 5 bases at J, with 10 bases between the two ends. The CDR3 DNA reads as TGTGCCAGCAGCCAGAGGAGTTTGAATGAAAAACTGTTTTTT. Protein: CASSQRSLNEKLFF.

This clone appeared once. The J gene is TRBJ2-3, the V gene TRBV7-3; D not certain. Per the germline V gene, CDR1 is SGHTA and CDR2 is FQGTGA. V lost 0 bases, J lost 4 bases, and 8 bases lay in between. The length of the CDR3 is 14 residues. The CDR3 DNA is TGTGCCAGCAGCTTAACCGGTATCGCAGATACGCAGTATTTT. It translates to CASSLTGIADTQYF.

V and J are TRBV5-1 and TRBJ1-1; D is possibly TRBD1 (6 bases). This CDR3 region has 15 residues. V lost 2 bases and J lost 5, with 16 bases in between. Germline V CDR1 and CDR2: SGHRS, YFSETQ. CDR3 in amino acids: CASSLQQGRKTEAFF. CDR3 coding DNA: TGCGCCAGCAGCTTACAACAGGGAAGAAAAACTGAAGCTTTCTTT. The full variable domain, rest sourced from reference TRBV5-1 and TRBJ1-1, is KAGVTQTPRYLIKTRGQQVTLSCSPISGHRSVSWYQQTPGQGLQFLFEYFSETQRNKGNFPGRFSGRQFSNSRSEMNVSTLELGDSALYLCASSLQQGRKTEAFFGQGTRLTVV.

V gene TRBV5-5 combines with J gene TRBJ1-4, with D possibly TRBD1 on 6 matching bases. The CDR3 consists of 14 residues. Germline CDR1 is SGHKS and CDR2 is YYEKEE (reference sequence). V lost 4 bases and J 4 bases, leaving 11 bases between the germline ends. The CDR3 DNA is TGTGCCAGCAGCACACAGGGTTTTAATGAAAAACTGTTTTTT. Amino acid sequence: CASSTQGFNEKLFF. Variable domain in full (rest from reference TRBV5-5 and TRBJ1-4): DAGVTQSPTHLIKTRGQQVTLRCSPISGHKSVSWYQQVLGQGPQFIFQYYEKEERGRGNFPDRFSARQFPNYSSELNVNALLLGDSALYLCASSTQGFNEKLFFGSGTQLSVL.

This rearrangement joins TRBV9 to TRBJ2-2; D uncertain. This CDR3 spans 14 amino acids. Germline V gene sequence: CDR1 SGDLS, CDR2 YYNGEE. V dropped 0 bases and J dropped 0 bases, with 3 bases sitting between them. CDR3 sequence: CASSVAANTGELFF. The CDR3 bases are TGTGCCAGCAGCGTAGCAGCGAACACCGGGGAGCTGTTTTTT.

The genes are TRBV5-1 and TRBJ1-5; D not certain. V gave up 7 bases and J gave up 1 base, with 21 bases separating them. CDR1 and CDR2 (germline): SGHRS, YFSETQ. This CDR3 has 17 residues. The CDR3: CASAPRPITGSNQPQHF. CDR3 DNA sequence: TGCGCCAGCGCCCCTCGTCCCATTACCGGGAGCAATCAGCCCCAGCATTTT.

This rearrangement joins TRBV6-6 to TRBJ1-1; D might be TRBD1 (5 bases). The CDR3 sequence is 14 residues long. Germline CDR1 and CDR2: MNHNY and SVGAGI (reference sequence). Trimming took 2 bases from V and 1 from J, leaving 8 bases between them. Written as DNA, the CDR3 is TGTGCCAGCAGTTACAGAGGACAGAACACTGAAGCTTTCTTT. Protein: CASSYRGQNTEAFF.

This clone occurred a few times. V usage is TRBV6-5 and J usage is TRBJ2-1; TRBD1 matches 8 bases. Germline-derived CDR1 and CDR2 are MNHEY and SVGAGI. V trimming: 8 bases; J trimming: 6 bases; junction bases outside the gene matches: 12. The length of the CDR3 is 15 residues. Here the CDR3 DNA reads TGTGCCAGCCACCCACAGGGGGTCTCATCCAATGAGCAGTTCTTC. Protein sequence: CASHPQGVSSNEQFF.

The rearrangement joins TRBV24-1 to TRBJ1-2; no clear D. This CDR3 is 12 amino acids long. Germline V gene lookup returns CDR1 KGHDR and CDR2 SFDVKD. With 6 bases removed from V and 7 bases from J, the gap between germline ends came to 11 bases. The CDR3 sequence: CATSRDDSGYTF. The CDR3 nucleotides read TGTGCCACCAGTCGGGATGATTCTGGCTACACCTTC.

CDR3 amino acids: CASSATGNTEAFF. The CDR3 coding sequence is TGTGCCAGCAGTGCAACAGGGAACACTGAAGCTTTCTTT. The chain links TRBV12-3 or TRBV12-4 to TRBJ1-1; tentatively, D is TRBD1 (5 bases). This CDR3 is 13 amino acids long. Trimming stripped 5 bases from V and 1 base from J, with 8 bases between.

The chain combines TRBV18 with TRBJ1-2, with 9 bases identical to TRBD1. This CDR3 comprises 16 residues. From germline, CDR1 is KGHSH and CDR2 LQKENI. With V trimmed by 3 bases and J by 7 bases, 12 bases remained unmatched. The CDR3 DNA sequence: TGTGCCAGCTCACCCCTCGCAACAGGGGGCCGCGTTGGCTACACCTTC. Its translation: CASSPLATGGRVGYTF.

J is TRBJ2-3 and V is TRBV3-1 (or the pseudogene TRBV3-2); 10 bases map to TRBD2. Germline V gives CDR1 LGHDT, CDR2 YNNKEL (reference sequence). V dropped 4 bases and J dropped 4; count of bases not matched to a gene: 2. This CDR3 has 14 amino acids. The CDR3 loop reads CASSPSGGADTQYF. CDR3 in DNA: TGTGCCAGCAGCCCGAGCGGGGGGGCAGATACGCAGTATTTT.

The CDR3 nucleotides read TGTGCCACCAGTGATTTTGGAGGGGCTAGAAATGAGCAGTTCTTC. This translates into CATSDFGGARNEQFF. The V gene is TRBV24-1, the J gene TRBJ2-1; D perhaps matches TRBD2 (6 bases). The length of the CDR3 is 15 residues. Germline CDR1 is KGHDR and CDR2 is SFDVKD. The V end was cut by 1 base, the J end by 7 bases, with 13 bases between.

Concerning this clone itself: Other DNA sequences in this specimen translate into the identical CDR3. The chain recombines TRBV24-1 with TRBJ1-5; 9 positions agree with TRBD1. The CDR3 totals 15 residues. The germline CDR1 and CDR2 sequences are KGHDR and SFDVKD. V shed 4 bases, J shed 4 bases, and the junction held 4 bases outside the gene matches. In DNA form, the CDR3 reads TGTGCCACCAGTGACCCTGGACAGGGGAATCAGCCCCAGCATTTT. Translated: CATSDPGQGNQPQHF.

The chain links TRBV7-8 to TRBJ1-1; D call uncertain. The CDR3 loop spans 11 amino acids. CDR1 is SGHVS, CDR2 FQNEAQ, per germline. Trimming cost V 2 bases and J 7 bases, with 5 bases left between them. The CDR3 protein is CASSLRGEAFF. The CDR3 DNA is TGTGCCAGCAGCTTAAGAGGTGAAGCTTTCTTT.

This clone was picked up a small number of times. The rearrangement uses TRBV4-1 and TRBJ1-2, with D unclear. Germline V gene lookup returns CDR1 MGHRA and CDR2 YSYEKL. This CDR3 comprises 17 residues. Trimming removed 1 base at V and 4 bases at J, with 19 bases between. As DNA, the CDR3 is TGCGCCAGCAGCCAAGGATCGGCCGGGGAGGGATTCTATGGCTACACCTTC. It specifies CASSQGSAGEGFYGYTF.

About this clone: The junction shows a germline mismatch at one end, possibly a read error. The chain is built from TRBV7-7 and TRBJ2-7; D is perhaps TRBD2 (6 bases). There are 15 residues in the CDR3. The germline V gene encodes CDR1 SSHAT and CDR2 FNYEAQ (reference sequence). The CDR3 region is CASSSWEVGSYEQYF. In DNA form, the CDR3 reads TGTGCTAGCAGTTCCTGGGAGGTCGGGTCCTACGAGCAGTACTTC.

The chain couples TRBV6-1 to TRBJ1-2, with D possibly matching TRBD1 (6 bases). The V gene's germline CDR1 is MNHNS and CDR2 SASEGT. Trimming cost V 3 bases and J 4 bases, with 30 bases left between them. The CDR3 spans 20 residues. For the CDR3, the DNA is TGTGCCAGCAGTGAGGTGACACTCAACAGGGCCCTTGGGGCAATCTATGGCTACACCTTC. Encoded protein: CASSEVTLNRALGAIYGYTF.

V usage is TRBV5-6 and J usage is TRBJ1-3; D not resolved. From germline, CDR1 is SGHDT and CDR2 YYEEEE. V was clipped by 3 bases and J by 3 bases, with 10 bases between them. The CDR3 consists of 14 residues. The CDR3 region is CASSSVYSGNTIYF. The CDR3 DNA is TGTGCCAGCAGCTCGGTTTACAGTGGAAACACCATATATTTT.